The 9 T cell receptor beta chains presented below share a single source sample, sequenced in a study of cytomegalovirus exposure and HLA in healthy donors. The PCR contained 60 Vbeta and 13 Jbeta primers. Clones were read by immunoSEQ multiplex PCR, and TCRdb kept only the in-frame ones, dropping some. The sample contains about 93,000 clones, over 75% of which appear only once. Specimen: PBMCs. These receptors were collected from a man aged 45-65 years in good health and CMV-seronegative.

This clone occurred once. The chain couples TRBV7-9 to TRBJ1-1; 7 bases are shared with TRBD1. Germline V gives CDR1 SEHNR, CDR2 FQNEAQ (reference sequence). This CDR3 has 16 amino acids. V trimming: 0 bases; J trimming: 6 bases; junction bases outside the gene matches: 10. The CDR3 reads CASSLASGQGVSEAFF. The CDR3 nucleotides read TGTGCCAGCAGCTTAGCCTCTGGCCAGGGGGTCTCTGAAGCTTTCTTT.

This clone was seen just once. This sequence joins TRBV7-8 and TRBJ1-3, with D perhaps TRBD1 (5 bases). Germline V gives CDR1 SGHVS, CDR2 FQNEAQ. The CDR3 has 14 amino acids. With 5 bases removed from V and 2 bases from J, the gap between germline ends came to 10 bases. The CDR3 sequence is CASSLTVPGNTIYF. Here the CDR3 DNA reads TGTGCCAGCAGCCTGACAGTGCCTGGAAACACCATATATTTT.

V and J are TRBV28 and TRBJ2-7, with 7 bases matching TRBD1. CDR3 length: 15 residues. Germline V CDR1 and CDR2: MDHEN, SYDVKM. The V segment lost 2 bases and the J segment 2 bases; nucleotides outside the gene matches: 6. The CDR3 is CASSLEDRFPYEQYF. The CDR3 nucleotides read TGTGCCAGCAGTTTAGAGGACAGGTTCCCCTACGAGCAGTACTTC.

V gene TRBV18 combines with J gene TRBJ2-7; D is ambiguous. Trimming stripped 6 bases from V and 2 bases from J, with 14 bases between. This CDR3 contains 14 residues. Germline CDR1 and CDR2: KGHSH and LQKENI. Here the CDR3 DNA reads TGTGCCAGCTCTGACGGCAGCGTCGCCTACGAGCAGTACTTC. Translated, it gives CASSDGSVAYEQYF.

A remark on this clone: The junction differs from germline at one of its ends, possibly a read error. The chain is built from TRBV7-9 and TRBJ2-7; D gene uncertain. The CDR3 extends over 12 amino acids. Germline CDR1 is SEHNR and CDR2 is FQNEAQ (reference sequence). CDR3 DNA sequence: TGTTCCAGCAGCTTAGTTAGCTACGAGCAGTACTTC. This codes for CSSSLVSYEQYF.

CDR3 DNA: TGTGCCAGCAGCGTAGGTACAGGGGGCGGAAATAGTGAAAAACTGTTTTTT. It codes for CASSVGTGGGNSEKLFF. The rearrangement joins TRBV9 to TRBJ1-4; 9 nucleotides agree with TRBD1. The junction had 10 bases not matched to a gene; V was cut back by 0 bases and J by 7 bases. The germline V gene has CDR1 SGDLS and CDR2 YYNGEE. The CDR3 is 17 residues long. Based on the CDR3 plus reference TRBV9 and TRBJ1-4, the full variable domain is DSGVTQTPKHLITATGQRVTLRCSPRSGDLSVYWYQQSLDQGLQFLIQYYNGEERAKGNILERFSAQQFPDLHSELNLSSLELGDSALYFCASSVGTGGGNSEKLFFGSGTQLSVL.

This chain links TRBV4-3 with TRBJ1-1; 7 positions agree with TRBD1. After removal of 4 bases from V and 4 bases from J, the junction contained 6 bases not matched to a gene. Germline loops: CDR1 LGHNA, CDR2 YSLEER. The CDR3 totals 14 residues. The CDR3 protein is CASSPRGWGTEAFF. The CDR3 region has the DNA TGCGCCAGCAGCCCCAGGGGGTGGGGCACTGAAGCTTTCTTT.

The DNA for the CDR3 is TGTGCCACCTCCCCCCGACAGGGGATCACCGGGGAGCTGTTTTTT. Its protein product is CATSPRQGITGELFF. V and J are TRBV25-1 and TRBJ2-2, with 8 bases lining up with TRBD1. The CDR3 runs 15 residues. Germline CDR1 reads MGHDK; CDR2 reads SYGVNS. V was clipped by 10 bases and J by 4 bases; unmatched bases: 11.

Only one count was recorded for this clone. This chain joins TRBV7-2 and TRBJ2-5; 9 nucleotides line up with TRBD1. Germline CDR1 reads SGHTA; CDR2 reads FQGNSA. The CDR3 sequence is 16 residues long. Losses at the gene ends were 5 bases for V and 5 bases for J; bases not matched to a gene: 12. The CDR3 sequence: CASSASLQGAWETQYF. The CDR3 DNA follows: TGTGCCAGCAGCGCCTCTCTACAGGGGGCGTGGGAGACCCAGTACTTC.